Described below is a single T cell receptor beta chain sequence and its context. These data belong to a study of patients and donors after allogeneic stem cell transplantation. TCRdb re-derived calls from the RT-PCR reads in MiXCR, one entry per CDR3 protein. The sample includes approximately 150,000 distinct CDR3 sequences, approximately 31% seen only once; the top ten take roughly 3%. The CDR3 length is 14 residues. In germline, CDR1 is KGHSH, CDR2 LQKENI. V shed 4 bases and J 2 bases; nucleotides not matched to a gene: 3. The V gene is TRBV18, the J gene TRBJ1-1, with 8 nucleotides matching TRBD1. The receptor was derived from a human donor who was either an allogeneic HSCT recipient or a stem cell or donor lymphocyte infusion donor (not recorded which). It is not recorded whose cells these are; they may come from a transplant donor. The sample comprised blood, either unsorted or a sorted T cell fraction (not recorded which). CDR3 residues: CASSLTGVNTEAFF. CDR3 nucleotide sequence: TGTGCCAGCTCACTGACAGGGGTTAACACTGAAGCTTTCTTT. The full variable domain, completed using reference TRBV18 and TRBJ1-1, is NAGVMQNPRHLVRRRGQEARLRCSPMKGHSHVYWYRQLPEEGLKFMVYLQKENIIDESGMPKERFSAEFPKEGPSILRIQQVVRGDSAAYFCASSLTGVNTEAFFGQGTRLTVV.